These T cell receptor beta chains were read from a single sample in a study of shared clonotypes between healthy human individuals. Generated by immunoSEQ multiplex PCR, the TCRdb table keeps only in-frame clones and is missing some. Of 700,000 to 950,000 clones listed, around 96% are singletons. The sequenced sample was naive CD8+ T cells sorted from blood. These receptors originate from a man under 40 in good health. The CDR3 runs from the conserved cysteine through the conserved F or W. D genes are given only for firm matches. Clone size appears in some rows only: once, few, many, or a class for an expanded clone.

clone size	V gene	J gene	D gene	CDR3 DNA	CDR3 protein
NA	TRBV4-1	TRBJ2-7	TRBD2	TGCGCCAGCAGCCAAGCGTCGGGACTAGCGTACGAGCAGTACTTC	CASSQASGLAYEQYF
NA	TRBV27	TRBJ2-1	TRBD1	TGTGCCAGCAGTGCACAGGGGTATCCCGCAAATGAGCAGTTCTTC	CASSAQGYPANEQFF
NA	TRBV27	TRBJ2-1	NA	TGTGCCAGCAGTAACTCAGGGTTCGCCAATGAGCAGTTCTTC	CASSNSGFANEQFF
NA	TRBV28	TRBJ2-7	NA	TGTGCCAGCAGTTTGGTTGACACGGCTAGGGAGCAGTACTTC	CASSLVDTAREQYF
NA	TRBV4-1	TRBJ2-3	NA	TGCGCCAGCAGCCAAGCCCCTCTCACCTCAGATACGCAGTATTTT	CASSQAPLTSDTQYF
NA	TRBV5-5	TRBJ2-1	NA	TGTGCCAGCAGCTTGGGCGGTGAGGGGTCGATCTACAATGAGCAGTTCTTC	CASSLGGEGSIYNEQFF
NA	TRBV5-1	TRBJ1-4	TRBD1	TGCGCCAGCAGCTTCGACAGGGGGAACGAAAAACTGTTTTTT	CASSFDRGNEKLFF
NA	TRBV7-9	TRBJ2-7	TRBD1	TGTGCCAGCAGCACTGGACAGGGTGGAAAGGACGAGCAGTACTTC	CASSTGQGGKDEQYF
NA	TRBV6-1	TRBJ2-1	NA	TGTGCCCTCAAGGGGAATGATGAGCAGTTCTTC	CALKGNDEQFF
few	TRBV7-9	TRBJ2-5	NA	TGTGCCAGCAGCTTGGACGAGACCCAGTACTTC	CASSLDETQYF